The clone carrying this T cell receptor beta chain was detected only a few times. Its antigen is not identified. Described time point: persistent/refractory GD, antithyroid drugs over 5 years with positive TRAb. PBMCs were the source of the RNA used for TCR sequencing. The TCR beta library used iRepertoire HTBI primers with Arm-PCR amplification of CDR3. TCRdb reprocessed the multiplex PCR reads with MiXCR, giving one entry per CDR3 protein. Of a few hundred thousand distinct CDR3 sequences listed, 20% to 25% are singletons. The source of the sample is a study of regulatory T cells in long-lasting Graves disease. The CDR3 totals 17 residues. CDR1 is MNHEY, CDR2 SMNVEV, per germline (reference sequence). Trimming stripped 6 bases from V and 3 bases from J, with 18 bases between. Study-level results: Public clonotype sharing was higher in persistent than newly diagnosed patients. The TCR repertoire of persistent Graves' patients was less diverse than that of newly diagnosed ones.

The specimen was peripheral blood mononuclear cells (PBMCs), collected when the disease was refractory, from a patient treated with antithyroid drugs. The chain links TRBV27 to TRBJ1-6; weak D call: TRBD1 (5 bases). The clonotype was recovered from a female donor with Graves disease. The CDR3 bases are TGTGCCAGCAGCCCTTATGGGGGGGTCATCTATAATTCACCCCTCCACTTT. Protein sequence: CASSPYGGVIYNSPLHF.